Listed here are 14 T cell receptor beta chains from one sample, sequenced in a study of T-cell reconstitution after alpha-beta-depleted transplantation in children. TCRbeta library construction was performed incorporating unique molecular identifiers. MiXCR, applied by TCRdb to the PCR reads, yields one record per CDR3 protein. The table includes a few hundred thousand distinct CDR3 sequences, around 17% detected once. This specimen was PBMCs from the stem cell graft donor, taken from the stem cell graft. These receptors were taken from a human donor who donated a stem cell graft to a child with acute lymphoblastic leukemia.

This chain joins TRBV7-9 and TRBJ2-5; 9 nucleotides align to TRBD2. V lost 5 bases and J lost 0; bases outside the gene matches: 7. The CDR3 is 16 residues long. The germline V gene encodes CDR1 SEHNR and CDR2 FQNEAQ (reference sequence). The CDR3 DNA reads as TGTGCCAGCAGCGGCTGGACTAGCGCGAACCAAGAGACCCAGTACTTC. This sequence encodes CASSGWTSANQETQYF.

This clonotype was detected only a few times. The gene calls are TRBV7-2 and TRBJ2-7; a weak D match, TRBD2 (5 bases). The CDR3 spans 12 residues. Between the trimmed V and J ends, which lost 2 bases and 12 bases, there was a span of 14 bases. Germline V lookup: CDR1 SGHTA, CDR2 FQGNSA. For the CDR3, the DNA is TGTGCCAGCAGCTTATCTCTAGCCTTATTGTACTTC. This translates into CASSLSLALLYF.

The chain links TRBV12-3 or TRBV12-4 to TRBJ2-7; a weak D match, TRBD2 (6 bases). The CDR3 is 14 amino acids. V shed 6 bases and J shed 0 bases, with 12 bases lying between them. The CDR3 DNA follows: TGTGCCAGCAGCTGGGGGGACTTCTCCTACGAGCAGTACTTC. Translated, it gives CASSWGDFSYEQYF.

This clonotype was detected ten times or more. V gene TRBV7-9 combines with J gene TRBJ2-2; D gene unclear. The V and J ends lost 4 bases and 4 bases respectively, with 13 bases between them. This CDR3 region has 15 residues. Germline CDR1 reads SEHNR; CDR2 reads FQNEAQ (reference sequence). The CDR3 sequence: CASSSSWGRTGELFF. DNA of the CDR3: TGTGCCAGCAGCTCCAGTTGGGGTCGCACCGGGGAGCTGTTTTTT.

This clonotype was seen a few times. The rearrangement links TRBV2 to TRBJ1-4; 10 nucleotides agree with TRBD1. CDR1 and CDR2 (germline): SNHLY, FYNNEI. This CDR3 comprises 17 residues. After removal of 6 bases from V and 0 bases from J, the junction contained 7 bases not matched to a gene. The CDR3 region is CASRPGQGTTTNEKLFF. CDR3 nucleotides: TGTGCCAGCAGGCCGGGACAGGGGACTACAACTAATGAAAAACTGTTTTTT.

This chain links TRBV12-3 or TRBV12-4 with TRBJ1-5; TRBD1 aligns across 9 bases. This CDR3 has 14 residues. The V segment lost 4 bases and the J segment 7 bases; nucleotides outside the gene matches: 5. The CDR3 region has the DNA TGTGCCAGCAGTTGGACAGGGGCAAGGCAGCCCCAGCATTTT. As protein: CASSWTGARQPQHF.

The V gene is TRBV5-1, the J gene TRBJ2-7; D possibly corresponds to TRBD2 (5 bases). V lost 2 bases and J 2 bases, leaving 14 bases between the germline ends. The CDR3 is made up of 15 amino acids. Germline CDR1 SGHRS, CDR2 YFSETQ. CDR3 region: CASSFARADPYEQYF. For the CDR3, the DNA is TGCGCCAGCAGCTTCGCGAGGGCGGACCCCTACGAGCAGTACTTC.

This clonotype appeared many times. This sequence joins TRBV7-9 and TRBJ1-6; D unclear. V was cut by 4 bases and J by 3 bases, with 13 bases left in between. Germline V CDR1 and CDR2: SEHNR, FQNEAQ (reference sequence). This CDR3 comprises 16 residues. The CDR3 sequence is CASSYAGRIYNSPLHF. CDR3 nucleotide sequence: TGTGCCAGCAGCTATGCCGGGAGGATCTATAATTCACCCCTCCACTTT.

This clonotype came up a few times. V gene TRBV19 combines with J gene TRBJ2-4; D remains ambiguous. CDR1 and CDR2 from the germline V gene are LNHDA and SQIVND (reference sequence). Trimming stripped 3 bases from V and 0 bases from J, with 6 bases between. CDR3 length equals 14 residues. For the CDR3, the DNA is TGTGCCAGTAGTATCGAGGTAGCCAAAAACATTCAGTACTTC. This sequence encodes CASSIEVAKNIQYF.

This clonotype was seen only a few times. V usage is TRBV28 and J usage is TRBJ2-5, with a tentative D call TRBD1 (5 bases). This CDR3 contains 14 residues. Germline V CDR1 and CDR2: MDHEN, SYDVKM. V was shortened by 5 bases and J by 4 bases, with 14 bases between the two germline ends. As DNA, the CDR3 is TGTGCCAGCAGTCGCAGGGTTAGGGGAGAGACCCAGTACTTC. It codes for CASSRRVRGETQYF.

The DNA for the CDR3 is TGCGCCAGCAGCTATGCGGGCTCACCCCTCCACTTT. It specifies CASSYAGSPLHF. The chain is built from TRBV5-1 and TRBJ1-6; D unclear. The CDR3 is made up of 12 amino acids. CDR1 is SGHRS, CDR2 YFSETQ, per germline. V lost 3 bases and J 10 bases, leaving 8 bases between the germline ends.

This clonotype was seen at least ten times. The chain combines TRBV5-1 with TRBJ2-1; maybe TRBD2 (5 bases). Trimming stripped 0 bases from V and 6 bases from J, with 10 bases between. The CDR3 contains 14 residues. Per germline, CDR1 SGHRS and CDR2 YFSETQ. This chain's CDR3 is CASSLEVGSNEQFF. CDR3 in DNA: TGCGCCAGCAGCTTGGAGGTTGGGAGCAATGAGCAGTTCTTC.

The DNA for the CDR3 is TGTGCCAGCAGCCTTTCCGGGACTAGGCTCTACGAGCAGTACTTC. This codes for CASSLSGTRLYEQYF. J is TRBJ2-7 and V is TRBV3-1, with 8 positions matching TRBD2. This CDR3 has 15 residues. The V and J ends lost 4 bases and 3 bases, in that order; junction bases with no gene match: 8. Germline assignment: CDR1 LGHDT and CDR2 YNNKEL (reference sequence).

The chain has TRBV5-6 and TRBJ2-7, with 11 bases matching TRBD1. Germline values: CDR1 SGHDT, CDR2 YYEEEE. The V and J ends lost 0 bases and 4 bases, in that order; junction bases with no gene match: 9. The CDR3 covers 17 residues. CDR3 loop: CASSLEARTGGRYEQYF. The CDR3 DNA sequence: TGTGCCAGCAGCTTGGAGGCGCGGACAGGGGGCAGATACGAGCAGTACTTC.